This T cell receptor (beta chain) was observed in a study of blood T cell repertoires in COVID-19. Whole-study context: The United States, Italy and Spain provided the acute and convalescent COVID-19 samples. Sources were T cells, B-cell-depleted T cells, or PBMCs; the material itself was cDNA or gDNA.

In the study's own analysis: The authors estimated nucleated cell counts from reference gene primer amplification. Assay used: immunoSEQ multiplex PCR; TCRdb lists only in-frame clones, some missing. V and J calls and clone size are given by that table; D and trimming were obtained from the DNA. The table shows 95,000 to 110,000 clones, with around 86% occurring only once. Trimming shortened V by 1 base and J by 5 bases, and 8 bases separated the two germline ends. The CDR3 sequence is 12 residues long. Germline loops: CDR1 GTSNPN, CDR2 SVGIG (reference sequence). The sample holds one count of this clone.

This TCR derives from a middle-aged man with acute or convalescent COVID-19. The V and J genes are TRBV30 and TRBJ2-5; a possible D gene is TRBD2 (6 bases). Sequenced input: peripheral blood. CDR3 sequence: CAWSGGGETQYF. The CDR3, as DNA: TGTGCCTGGAGTGGTGGGGGGGAGACCCAGTACTTC.